These T cell receptor beta chains were read from a single sample in a study of blood T cell repertoires in COVID-19. Method: immunoSEQ multiplex PCR; TCRdb's copy keeps in-frame clones and lacks some. The data hold about 65,000 clones, with roughly 92% observed a single time. The material sequenced was peripheral blood. Source of these receptors: a man between 65 and 79 years old with active COVID-19. CDR3s include the opening cysteine and the closing phenylalanine or tryptophan. The D gene is left open where the match is weak. Size tells how often a clone was seen (once, few, many) or the class of an expanded clone, and some rows leave it out.

d_gene | j_gene | v_gene | abundance | len | CDR3aa | CDR3nt
TRBD1 | TRBJ2-1 | TRBV13 | - | 14 | CASSLRQGANEQFF | TGTGCCAGCAGCTTGCGACAGGGGGCCAATGAGCAGTTCTTC
TRBD2 | TRBJ2-5 | TRBV3-1/TRBV3-2 | - | 13 | CASAERGVGTQYF | TGTGCCAGCGCAGAGCGGGGTGTGGGGACCCAGTACTTC
- | TRBJ1-6 | TRBV6-5 | - | 15 | CASSYLQGSSSPLHF | TGTGCCAGCAGTTACCTACAGGGTAGTAGTTCACCCCTCCACTTT
TRBD2 | TRBJ2-5 | TRBV10-2 | - | 16 | CASSPGLAGGQETQYF | TGCGCCAGCAGTCCGGGACTAGCGGGGGGGCAAGAGACCCAGTACTTC
- | TRBJ1-6 | TRBV10-3 | - | 12 | CAISPVNSPLHF | TGTGCCATCAGTCCGGTTAATTCACCCCTCCACTTT
TRBD2 | TRBJ2-1 | TRBV19 | - | 15 | CASSMTSGGINEQFF | TGTGCCAGTAGTATGACTAGCGGGGGGATTAATGAGCAGTTCTTC
TRBD1 | TRBJ2-4 | TRBV6-6 | - | 17 | CASSPGTGGMAKNIQYF | TGTGCCAGCAGTCCCGGGACAGGGGGGATGGCCAAAAACATTCAGTACTTC
- | TRBJ1-2 | TRBV6-5 | - | 14 | CASSLGQLNYGYTF | TGTGCCAGCAGCTTAGGACAGCTTAACTATGGCTACACCTTC
TRBD1 | TRBJ1-2 | TRBV27 | - | 16 | CASSGTGRYPNYGYTF | TGTGCCAGCAGCGGGACAGGGAGATACCCTAACTATGGCTACACCTTC
- | TRBJ1-6 | TRBV19 | - | 14 | CASSSDRNNSPLHF | TGTGCCAGTAGTAGCGACAGGAACAATTCACCCCTCCACTTT
- | TRBJ2-3 | TRBV7-6 | - | 16 | CASSLAPSFVTDTQYF | TGTGCCAGCAGCTTAGCGCCTAGCTTCGTGACAGATACGCAGTATTTT
TRBD1 | TRBJ1-5 | TRBV7-9 | - | 15 | CASSIGTENNQPQHF | TGTGCCAGCAGCATAGGGACAGAAAATAATCAGCCCCAGCATTTT
- | TRBJ2-5 | TRBV5-1 | - | 13 | CASSLGLGGTQYF | TGCGCCAGCAGCTTGGGCTTAGGGGGGACCCAGTACTTC
- | TRBJ2-1 | TRBV12-3/TRBV12-4 | - | 11 | CASKGGPRRFF | TGTGCCAGCAAAGGAGGGCCCCGGCGGTTCTTC
TRBD1 | TRBJ1-1 | TRBV19 | - | 14 | CASSIAGGRTEAFF | TGTGCCAGTAGTATAGCAGGGGGTCGCACTGAAGCTTTCTTT
- | TRBJ2-7 | TRBV3-1/TRBV3-2 | - | 13 | CASSQVDGGEQYF | TGTGCCAGCAGCCAAGTAGATGGCGGCGAGCAGTACTTC
- | TRBJ2-3 | TRBV14 | once | 16 | CASSQRGKSGTDTQYF | TGTGCCAGCAGCCAACGGGGGAAGAGCGGCACAGATACGCAGTATTTT
TRBD1 | TRBJ1-1 | TRBV6-1 | - | 21 | CASSEGSGLRTGRERITEAFF | TGTGCCAGCAGTGAAGGATCGGGTCTAAGGACAGGGCGGGAGAGGATCACTGAAGCTTTCTTT
TRBD2 | TRBJ2-3 | TRBV28 | - | 16 | CASSLAFSGGAGTQYF | TGTGCCAGCAGTTTAGCCTTTAGCGGGGGGGCCGGTACGCAGTATTTT